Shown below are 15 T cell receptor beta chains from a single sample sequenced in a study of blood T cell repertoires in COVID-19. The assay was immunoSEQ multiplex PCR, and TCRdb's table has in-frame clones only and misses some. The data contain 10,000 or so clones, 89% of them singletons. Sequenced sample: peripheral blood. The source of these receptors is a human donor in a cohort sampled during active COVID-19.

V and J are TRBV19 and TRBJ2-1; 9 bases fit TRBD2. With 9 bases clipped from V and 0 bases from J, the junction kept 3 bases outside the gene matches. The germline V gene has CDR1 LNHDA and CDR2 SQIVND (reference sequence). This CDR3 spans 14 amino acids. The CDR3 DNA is TGTGCCAGCAAAGCGGGGGGCTCCTACAATGAGCAGTTCTTC. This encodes CASKAGGSYNEQFF.

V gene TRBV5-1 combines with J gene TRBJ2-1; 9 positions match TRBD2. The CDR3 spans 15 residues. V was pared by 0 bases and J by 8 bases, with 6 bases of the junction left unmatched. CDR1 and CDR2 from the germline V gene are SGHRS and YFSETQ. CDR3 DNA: TGCGCCAGCAGCTTGGAGGCGGGGGGGCCAGATGAGCAGTTCTTC. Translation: CASSLEAGGPDEQFF. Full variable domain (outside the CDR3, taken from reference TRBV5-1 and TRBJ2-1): KAGVTQTPRYLIKTRGQQVTLSCSPISGHRSVSWYQQTPGQGLQFLFEYFSETQRNKGNFPGRFSGRQFSNSRSEMNVSTLELGDSALYLCASSLEAGGPDEQFFGPGTRLTVL.

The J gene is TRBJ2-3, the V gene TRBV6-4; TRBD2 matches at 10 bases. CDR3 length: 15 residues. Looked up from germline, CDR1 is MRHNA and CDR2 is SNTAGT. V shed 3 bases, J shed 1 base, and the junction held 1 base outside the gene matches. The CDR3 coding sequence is TGTGCCAGCAGTGAAACTAGCGGGGGCACAGATACGCAGTATTTT. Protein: CASSETSGGTDTQYF.

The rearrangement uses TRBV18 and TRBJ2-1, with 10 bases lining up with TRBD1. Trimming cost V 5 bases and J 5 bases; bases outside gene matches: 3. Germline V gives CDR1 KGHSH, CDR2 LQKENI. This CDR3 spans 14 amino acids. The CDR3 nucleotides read TGTGCCAGCTCATATGGGACAGGGGACAATGAGCAGTTCTTC. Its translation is CASSYGTGDNEQFF.

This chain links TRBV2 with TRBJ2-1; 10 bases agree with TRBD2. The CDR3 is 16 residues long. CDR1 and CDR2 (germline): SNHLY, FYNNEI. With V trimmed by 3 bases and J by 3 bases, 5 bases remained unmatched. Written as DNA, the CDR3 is TGTGCCAGCAGTGATTCATTAGCGGGGGGCTACAATGAGCAGTTCTTC. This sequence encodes CASSDSLAGGYNEQFF.

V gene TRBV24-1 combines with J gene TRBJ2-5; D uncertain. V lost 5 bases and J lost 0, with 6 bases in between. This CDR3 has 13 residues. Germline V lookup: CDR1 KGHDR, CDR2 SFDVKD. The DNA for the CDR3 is TGTGCCACCAGTGCTAAGTACCAAGAGACCCAGTACTTC. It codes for CATSAKYQETQYF.

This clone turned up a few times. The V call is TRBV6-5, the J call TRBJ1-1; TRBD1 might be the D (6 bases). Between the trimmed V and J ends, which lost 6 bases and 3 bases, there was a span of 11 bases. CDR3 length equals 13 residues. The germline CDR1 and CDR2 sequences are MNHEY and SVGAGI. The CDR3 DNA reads TGTGCCAGCAGACTGAGACAGGACACTGAAGCTTTCTTT. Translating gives CASRLRQDTEAFF.

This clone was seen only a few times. CDR3 DNA sequence: TGTGCCAGCAGTGAAGGGATCCAATCAACCTTCTCAGGGGAGACCCAGTACTTC. Translation gives CASSEGIQSTFSGETQYF. The genes are TRBV6-1 and TRBJ2-5; D perhaps matches TRBD1 (5 bases). This CDR3 is built from 18 residues. V dropped 1 base and J dropped 5 bases, with 23 bases sitting between them. CDR1 and CDR2 (germline): MNHNS, SASEGT.

The chain's CDR3 is CASSRDSQNTEAFF. DNA for the CDR3: TGCGCCAGCAGCCGGGACAGCCAGAACACTGAAGCTTTCTTT. V and J are TRBV5-1 and TRBJ1-1, with 7 bases fitting TRBD1. The V and J ends lost 4 bases and 1 base, in that order; junction bases with no gene match: 4. The germline CDR1 and CDR2 sequences are SGHRS and YFSETQ. The CDR3 has 14 residues.

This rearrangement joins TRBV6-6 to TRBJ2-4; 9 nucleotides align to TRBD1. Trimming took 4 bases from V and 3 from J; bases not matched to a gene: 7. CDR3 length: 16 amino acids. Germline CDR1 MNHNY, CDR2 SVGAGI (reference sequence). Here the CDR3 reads CASSSGLTGGKNIQYF. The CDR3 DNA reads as TGTGCCAGCAGTTCCGGACTGACAGGGGGCAAAAACATTCAGTACTTC.

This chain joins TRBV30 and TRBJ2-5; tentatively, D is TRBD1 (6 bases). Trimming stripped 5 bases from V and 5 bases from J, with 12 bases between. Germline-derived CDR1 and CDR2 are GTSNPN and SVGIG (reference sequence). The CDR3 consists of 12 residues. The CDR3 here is CAWALQGETQYF. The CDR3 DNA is TGTGCCTGGGCGCTTCAGGGGGAGACCCAGTACTTC.

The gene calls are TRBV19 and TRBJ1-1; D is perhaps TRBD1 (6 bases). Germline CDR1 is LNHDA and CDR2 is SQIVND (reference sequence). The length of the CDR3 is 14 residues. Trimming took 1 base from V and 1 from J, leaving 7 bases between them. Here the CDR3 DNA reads TGTGCCAGTAGTATAGGACAGGAGAACACTGAAGCTTTCTTT. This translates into CASSIGQENTEAFF.

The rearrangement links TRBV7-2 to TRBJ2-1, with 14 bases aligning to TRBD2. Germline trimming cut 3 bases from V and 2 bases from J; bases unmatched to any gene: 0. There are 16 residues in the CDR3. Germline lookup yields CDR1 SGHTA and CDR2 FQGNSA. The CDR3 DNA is TGTGCCAGCAGCTTGACTAGCGGGGGGGCCTACAATGAGCAGTTCTTC. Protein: CASSLTSGGAYNEQFF.

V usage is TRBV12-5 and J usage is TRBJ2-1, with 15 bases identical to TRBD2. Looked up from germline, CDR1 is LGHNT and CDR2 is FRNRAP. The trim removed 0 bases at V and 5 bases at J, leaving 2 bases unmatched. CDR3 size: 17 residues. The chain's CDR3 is CASGLVRTSGGDNEQFF. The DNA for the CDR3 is TGTGCTAGTGGTTTGGTCCGGACTAGCGGGGGGGACAATGAGCAGTTCTTC. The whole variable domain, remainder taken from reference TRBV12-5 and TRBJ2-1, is DARVTQTPRHKVTEMGQEVTMRCQPILGHNTVFWYRQTMMQGLELLAYFRNRAPLDDSGMPKDRFSAEMPDATLATLKIQPSEPRDSAVYFCASGLVRTSGGDNEQFFGPGTRLTVL.

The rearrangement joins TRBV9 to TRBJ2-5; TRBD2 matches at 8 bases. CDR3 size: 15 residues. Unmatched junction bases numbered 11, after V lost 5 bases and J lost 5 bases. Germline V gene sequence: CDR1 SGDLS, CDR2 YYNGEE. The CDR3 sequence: CASSALTGGWETQYF. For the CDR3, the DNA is TGTGCCAGCAGTGCCCTAACGGGGGGGTGGGAGACCCAGTACTTC.